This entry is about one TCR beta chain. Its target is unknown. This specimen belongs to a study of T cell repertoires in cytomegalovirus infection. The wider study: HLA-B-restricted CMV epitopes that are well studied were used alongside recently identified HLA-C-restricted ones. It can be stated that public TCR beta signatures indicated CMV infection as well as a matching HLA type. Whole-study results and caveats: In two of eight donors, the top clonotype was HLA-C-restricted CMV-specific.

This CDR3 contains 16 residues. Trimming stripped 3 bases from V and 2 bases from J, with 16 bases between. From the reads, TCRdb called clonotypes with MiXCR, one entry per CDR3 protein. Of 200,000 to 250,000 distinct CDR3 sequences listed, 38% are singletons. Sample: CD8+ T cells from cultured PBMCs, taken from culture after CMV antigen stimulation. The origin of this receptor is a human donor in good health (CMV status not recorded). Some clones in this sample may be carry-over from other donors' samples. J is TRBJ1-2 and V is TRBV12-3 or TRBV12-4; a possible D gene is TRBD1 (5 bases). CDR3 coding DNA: TGTGCCAGCAGTTTTTATCGGGGGGGAGGAAACTATGGCTACACCTTC. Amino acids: CASSFYRGGGNYGYTF.